This T cell receptor (beta chain) was retrieved from a study of cytomegalovirus exposure and HLA in healthy donors. With 60 Vbeta and 13 Jbeta primers, the PCR was carried out. Libraries were prepared by immunoSEQ multiplex PCR; TCRdb keeps only in-frame clonotypes and omits some of them. The sample carries 55,000 or so clones, about 73% recorded once. From germline, CDR1 is SNHLY and CDR2 FYNNEI. The junction had 9 bases not matched to a gene; V was cut back by 3 bases and J by 7 bases. The CDR3 runs 15 residues. Donors in the study were healthy people who gave bone marrow. The sequence was collected from a man aged 18 to 35 in good health and CMV-seronegative. The chain uses TRBV2 and TRBJ2-1; 7 bases match TRBD1. The sequencing sample was made of PBMCs. The CDR3 here is CASSDQTGTINEQFF. The CDR3 DNA is TGTGCCAGCAGTGATCAGACAGGGACGATTAATGAGCAGTTCTTC.